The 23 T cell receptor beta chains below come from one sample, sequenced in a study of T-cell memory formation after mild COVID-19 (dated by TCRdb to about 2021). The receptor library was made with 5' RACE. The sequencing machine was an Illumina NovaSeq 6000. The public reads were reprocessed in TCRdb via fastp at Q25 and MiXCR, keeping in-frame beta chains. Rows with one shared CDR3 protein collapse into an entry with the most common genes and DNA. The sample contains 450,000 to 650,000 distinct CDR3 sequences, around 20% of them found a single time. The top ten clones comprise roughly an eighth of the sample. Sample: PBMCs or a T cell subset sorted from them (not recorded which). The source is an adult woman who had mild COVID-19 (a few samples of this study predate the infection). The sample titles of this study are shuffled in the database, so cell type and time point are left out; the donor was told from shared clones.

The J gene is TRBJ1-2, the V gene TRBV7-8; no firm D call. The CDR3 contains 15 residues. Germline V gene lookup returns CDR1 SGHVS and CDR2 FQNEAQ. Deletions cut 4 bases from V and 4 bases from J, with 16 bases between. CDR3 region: CASSSRLSIPYGYTF. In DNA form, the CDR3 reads TGTGCCAGCAGCTCCAGACTCTCGATCCCCTATGGCTACACCTTC.

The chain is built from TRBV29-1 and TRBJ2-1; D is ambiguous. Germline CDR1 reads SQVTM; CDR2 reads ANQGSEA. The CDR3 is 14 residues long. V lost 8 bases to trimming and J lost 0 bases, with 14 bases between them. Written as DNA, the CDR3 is TGCAGCCTCCTATCGGAGCGCTCCTACAATGAGCAGTTCTTC. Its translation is CSLLSERSYNEQFF.

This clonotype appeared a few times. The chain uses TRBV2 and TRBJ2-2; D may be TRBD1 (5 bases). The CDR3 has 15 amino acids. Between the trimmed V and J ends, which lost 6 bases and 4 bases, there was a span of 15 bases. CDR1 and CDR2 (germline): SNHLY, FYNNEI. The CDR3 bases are TGTGCCAGCAGCCTCGGAAGTCAGGGCACCGGGGAGCTGTTTTTT. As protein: CASSLGSQGTGELFF.

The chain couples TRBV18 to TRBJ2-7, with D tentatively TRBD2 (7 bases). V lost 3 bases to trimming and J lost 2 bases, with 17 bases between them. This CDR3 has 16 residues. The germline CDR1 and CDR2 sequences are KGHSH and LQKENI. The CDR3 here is CASSPRGGFATYEQYF. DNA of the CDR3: TGTGCCAGCTCACCGAGGGGGGGCTTTGCGACCTACGAGCAGTACTTC. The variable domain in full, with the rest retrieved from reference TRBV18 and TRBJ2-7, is NAGVMQNPRHLVRRRGQEARLRCSPMKGHSHVYWYRQLPEEGLKFMVYLQKENIIDESGMPKERFSAEFPKEGPSILRIQQVVRGDSAAYFCASSPRGGFATYEQYFGPGTRLTVT.

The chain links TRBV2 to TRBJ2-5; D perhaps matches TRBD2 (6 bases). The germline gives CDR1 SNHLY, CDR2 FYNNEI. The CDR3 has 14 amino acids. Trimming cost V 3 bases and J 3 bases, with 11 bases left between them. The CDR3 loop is CASSDWAGKETQYF. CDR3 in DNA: TGTGCCAGCAGTGACTGGGCGGGAAAAGAGACCCAGTACTTC. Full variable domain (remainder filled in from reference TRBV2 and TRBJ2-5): EPEVTQTPSHQVTQMGQEVILRCVPISNHLYFYWYRQILGQKVEFLVSFYNNEISEKSEIFDDQFSVERPDGSNFTLKIRSTKLEDSAMYFCASSDWAGKETQYFGPGTRLLVL.

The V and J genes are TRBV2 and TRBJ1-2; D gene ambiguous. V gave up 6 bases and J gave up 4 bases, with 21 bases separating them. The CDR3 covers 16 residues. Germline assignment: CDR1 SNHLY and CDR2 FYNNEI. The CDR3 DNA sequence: TGTGCCAGCAGGGATTCACCCGGGAGATGGACCTATGGCTACACCTTC. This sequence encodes CASRDSPGRWTYGYTF.

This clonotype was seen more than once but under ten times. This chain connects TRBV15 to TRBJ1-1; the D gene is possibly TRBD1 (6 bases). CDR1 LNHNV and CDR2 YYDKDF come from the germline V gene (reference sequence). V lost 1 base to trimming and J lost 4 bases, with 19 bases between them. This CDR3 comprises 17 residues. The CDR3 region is CATSRAGSGAMGTEAFF. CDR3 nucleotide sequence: TGTGCCACCAGCAGAGCCGGGTCGGGGGCTATGGGCACTGAAGCTTTCTTT.

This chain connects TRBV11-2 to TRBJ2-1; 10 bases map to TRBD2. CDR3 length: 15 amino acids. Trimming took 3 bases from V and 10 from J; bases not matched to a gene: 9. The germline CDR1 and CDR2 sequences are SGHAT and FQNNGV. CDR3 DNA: TGTGCCAGCAGCTTCGTAGCGGGAGGTTTTCGAGAGCAGTTCTTC. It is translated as CASSFVAGGFREQFF.

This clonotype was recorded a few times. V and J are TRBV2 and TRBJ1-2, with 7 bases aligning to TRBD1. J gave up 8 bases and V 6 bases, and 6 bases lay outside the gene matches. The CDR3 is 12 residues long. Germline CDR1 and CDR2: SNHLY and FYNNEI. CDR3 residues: CASRRQGWGYTF. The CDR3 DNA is TGTGCCAGCAGGAGACAGGGCTGGGGCTACACCTTC.

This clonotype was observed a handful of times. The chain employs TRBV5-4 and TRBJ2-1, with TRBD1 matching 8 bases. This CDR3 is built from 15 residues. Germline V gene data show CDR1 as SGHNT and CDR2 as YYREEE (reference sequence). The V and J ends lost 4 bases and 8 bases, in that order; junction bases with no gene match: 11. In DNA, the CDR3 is TGTGCCAGCAGCCAGAGAAGGACAGGGACTGATGAGCAGTTCTTC. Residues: CASSQRRTGTDEQFF. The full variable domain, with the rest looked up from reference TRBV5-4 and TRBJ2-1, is ETGVTQSPTHLIKTRGQQVTLRCSSQSGHNTVSWYQQALGQGPQFIFQYYREEENGRGNFPPRFSGLQFPNYSSELNVNALELDDSALYLCASSQRRTGTDEQFFGPGTRLTVL.

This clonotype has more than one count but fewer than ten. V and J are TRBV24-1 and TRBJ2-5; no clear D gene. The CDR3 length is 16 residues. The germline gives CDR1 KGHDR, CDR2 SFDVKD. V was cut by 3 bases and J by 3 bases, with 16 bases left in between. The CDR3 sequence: CATSDPRVKTKETQYF. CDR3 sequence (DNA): TGTGCCACCAGTGATCCAAGAGTAAAAACAAAAGAGACCCAGTACTTC.

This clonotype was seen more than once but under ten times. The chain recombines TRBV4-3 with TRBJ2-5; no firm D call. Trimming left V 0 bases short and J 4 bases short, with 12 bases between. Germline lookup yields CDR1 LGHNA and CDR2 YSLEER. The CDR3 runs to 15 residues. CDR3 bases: TGCGCCAGCAGCCAAGATCCGGTCTTAGGAGAGACCCAGTACTTC. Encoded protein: CASSQDPVLGETQYF.

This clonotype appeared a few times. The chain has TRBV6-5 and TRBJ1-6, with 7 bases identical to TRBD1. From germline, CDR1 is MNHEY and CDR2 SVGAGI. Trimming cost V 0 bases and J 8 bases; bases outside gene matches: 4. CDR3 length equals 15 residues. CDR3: CASSYSRQGDSPLHF. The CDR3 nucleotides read TGTGCCAGCAGTTACTCGAGACAGGGAGATTCACCCCTCCACTTT.

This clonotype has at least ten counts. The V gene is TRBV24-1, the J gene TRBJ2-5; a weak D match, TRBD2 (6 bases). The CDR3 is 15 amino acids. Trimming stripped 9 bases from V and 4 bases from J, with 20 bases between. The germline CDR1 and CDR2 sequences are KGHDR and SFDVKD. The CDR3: CATASREALGETQYF. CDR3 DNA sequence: TGTGCCACCGCCTCGAGGGAGGCCCTGGGAGAGACCCAGTACTTC.

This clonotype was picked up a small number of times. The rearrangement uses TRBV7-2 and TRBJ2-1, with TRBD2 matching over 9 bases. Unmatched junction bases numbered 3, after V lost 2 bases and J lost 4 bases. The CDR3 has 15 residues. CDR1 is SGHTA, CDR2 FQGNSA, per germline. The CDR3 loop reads CASSLPSGVYNEQFF. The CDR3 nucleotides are TGTGCCAGCAGCTTACCTAGCGGGGTTTACAATGAGCAGTTCTTC.

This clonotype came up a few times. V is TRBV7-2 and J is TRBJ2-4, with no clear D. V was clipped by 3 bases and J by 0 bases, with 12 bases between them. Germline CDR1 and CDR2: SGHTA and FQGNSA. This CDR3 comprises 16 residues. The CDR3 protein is CASSFGSIGAKNIQYF. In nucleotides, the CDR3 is TGTGCCAGCAGCTTCGGCAGTATCGGAGCCAAAAACATTCAGTACTTC.

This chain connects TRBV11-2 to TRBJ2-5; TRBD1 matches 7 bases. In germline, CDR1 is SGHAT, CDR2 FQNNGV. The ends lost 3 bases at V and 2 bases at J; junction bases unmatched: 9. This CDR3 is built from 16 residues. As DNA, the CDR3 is TGTGCCAGCAGCTTCCGGACAGGCCTGTTGCAAGAGACCCAGTACTTC. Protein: CASSFRTGLLQETQYF.

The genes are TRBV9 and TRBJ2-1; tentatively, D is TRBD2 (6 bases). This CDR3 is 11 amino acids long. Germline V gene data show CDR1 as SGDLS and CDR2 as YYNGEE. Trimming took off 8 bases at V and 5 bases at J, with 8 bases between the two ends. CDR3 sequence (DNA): TGTGCCAGTGGAGGGAACAATGAGCAGTTCTTC. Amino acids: CASGGNNEQFF.

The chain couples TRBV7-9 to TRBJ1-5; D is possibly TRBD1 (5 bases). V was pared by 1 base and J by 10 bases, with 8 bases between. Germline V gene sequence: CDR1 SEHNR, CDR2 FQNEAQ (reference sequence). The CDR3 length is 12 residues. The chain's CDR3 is CASSLGQGPQHF. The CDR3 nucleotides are TGTGCCAGCAGCTTAGGCCAGGGCCCCCAGCATTTT.

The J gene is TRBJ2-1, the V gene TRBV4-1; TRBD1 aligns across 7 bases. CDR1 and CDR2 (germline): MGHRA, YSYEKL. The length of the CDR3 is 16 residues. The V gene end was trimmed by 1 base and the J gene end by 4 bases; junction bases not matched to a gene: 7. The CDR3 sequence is CASSQARGPRYNEQFF. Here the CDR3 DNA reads TGCGCCAGCAGCCAAGCTAGGGGGCCTCGTTACAATGAGCAGTTCTTC.

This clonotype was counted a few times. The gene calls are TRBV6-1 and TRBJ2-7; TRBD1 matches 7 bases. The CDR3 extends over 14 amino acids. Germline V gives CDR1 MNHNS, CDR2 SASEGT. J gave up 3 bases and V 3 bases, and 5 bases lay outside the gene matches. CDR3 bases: TGTGCCAGCAGTGATATACAGGGGCGCTACGAGCAGTACTTC. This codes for CASSDIQGRYEQYF.

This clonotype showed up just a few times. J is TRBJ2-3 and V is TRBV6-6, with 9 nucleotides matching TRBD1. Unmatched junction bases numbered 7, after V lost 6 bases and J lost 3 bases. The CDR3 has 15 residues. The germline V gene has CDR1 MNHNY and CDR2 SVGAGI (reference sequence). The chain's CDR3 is CASRRLQGATDTQYF. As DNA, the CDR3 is TGTGCCAGCAGGAGACTACAGGGGGCGACAGATACGCAGTATTTT.

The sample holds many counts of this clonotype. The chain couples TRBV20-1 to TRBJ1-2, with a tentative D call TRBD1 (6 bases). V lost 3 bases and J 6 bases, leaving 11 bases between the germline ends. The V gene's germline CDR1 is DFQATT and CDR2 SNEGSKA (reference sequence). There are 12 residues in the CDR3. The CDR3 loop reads CSASLQGNGYTF. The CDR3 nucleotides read TGCAGTGCTAGTTTACAGGGTAATGGCTACACCTTC.